The text below deals with one TCR beta chain. Its antigen is unknown. The CDR3 extends 3 residues past the end of the read, so its final part is completed from the germline J gene. This entry belongs to a study of T cells in women clearing cervical HPV infection. The CDR3 spans 14 residues. J gave up 6 bases and V 6 bases, and 7 bases lay outside the gene matches. Generated by immunoSEQ multiplex PCR, the TCRdb table keeps only in-frame clones and is missing some. This listing includes 25,000 to 35,000 clones. Study-wide points: CIN3+ cases had significantly higher TCR richness than controls; evenness did not differ. T-cell numbers per sample were unknown and may explain richness differences.

Source material: blood buffy coat. This TCR was recovered from a woman aged 18-70 years with a cervical HPV16 infection that either progressed to CIN3+ or cleared (not recorded which). The chain uses TRBV12-3 or TRBV12-4 and TRBJ2-3, with TRBD2 matching 9 bases. Incomplete CDR3 DNA: TGTGCCAGCAGCTTGCGGGGGGGCTACGATACG. As protein: CASSLRGGYDT. The full-length CDR3 reads as CASSLRGGYDTQYF.